This section outlines one T cell receptor beta chain sequence together with its context. The data stem from a study of CD4 T cell repertoires in COVID-19. Produced via immunoSEQ multiplex PCR; TCRdb's table is partial and in-frame only. The sample lists about 75,000 clones, 83% occurring once. This CDR3 comprises 15 residues. The germline V gene has CDR1 KGHDR and CDR2 SFDVKD. The ends were cut back, 4 bases at V and 0 bases at J, with 9 bases in the middle. The sequenced sample was CD4+ T cells from peripheral blood, obtained after recovery from COVID-19. This chain uses TRBV24-1 with TRBJ1-5, with D unresolved. This clonotype was obtained from a human donor who had COVID-19. CDR3 in amino acids: CATSDNNLSNQPQHF. CDR3 coding DNA: TGTGCCACCAGTGACAATAACCTTAGCAATCAGCCCCAGCATTTT.